What follows is one T cell receptor beta chain and its context. Its antigen is currently not known. Base qualities were left out, and no much larger clone turns up one base away. Ficoll-Paque density gradient centrifugation was used to isolate PBMCs. This entry belongs to a study of T-cell memory formation after mild COVID-19 (dated by TCRdb to 2020 to 2023). For the wider study: TCR sequence clusters from the two donors were found to be largely donor specific. The cohort was made up of two young adult volunteers, one female and one male, who were previously healthy. In a couple of donors, T-cell clones that expanded and contracted after mild COVID-19 were followed by sequencing TCRalpha and TCRbeta repertoires longitudinally.

CDR1 and CDR2 are read off the germline V gene (reference sequence) as LNHDA and SQIVND. Germline trimming: 4 bases from V, 10 bases from J; junction bases outside gene matches: 16. The CDR3 has 17 amino acids, counting the end cysteine and phenylalanine. The read is trimmed to its CDR3 DNA, 51 bases read in frame from base 1. Here is what the overall study found, with its caveats: The study covered only two mild cases, and larger cohorts including severe cases with pre-infection samples were considered necessary. The detection of some responding clones in pre-infection memory suggests that pre-existing cross-reactive memory T cells joined the SARS-CoV-2 response. Clones that contracted from day 15 to 85 showed balanced CD4/CD8 phenotypes, whereas a second wave of clones that expanded from day 15 to 37 leaned towards CD4+. Contracting CD4+ clones turned up mainly in the CM and EM memory subsets, whereas EMRA was where CD8+ clones were enriched. The second-wave clones that peaked on day 37 were not confirmed to be SARS-CoV-2 specific.

Sequenced on an Illumina NovaSeq 6000. TCRalpha and TCRbeta cDNA libraries were constructed by 5'RACE with constant-segment primers, with sample barcodes and unique molecular identifiers being introduced. RNA was extracted from every sample with Trizol reagent. Libraries were amplified in two PCR steps, with a second sample barcode and Illumina TruSeq adapters added in the second step. The libraries were sequenced on an Illumina NovaSeq using 2 x 150 bp paired-end reads. The authors processed their data as follows. The reads were demultiplexed and collapsed into UMI-guided consensus sequences using migec v1.2.7. Using mixcr v2.1.11, UMI consensuses were aligned to TRA and TRB V and J templates and then assembled into clonotypes. Clonotypes were classified as expanded or contracted when called significant by both edgeR and NoisET, with noise models trained on biological replicates. For edgeR calls, the thresholds were a false discovery rate-adjusted p below 0.01 and a log2 fold-change of 1. As an exploratory analysis of dynamics, max-normalized trajectories of the 1000 most abundant clonotypes were examined by PCA with hierarchical clustering. Separately sequenced CD4+ and CD8+ repertoires were used to assign a CD4 or CD8 phenotype to each responding clone. The raw public data were reprocessed by TCRdb itself: fastp quality trimming at Q25, MiXCR clonotype calling, in-frame beta chains only. Rows merge per CDR3 protein into single entries with the most common DNA and genes. TCRdb, not the original authors, processed these V and J calls. Across this sample there are roughly 410,000 distinct CDR3 sequences, with approximately 24% seen only once. The ten top clones hold 8.5% to 9% of the sample.

The sample consisted of PBMCs or a T cell subset sorted from them (not recorded which). The TCR comes from an adult woman who had mild COVID-19 (a few samples of this study predate the infection). The sample titles of this study are shuffled in the database, so cell type and time point are left out; the donor was told from shared clones. The rearranged segments are TRBV19 and TRBJ2-1; 10 central nucleotides agree with TRBD1. The sequenced DNA: TGTGCCAGTAGTACAATCCCGGGACAGGGGTCCTCTGGGGAGCAGTTCTTC. The resulting protein is CASSTIPGQGSSGEQFF.